This T cell receptor beta chain stems from a study of blood T cell repertoires in COVID-19. The CDR3 sequence is 15 residues long. The trim removed 5 bases at V and 3 bases at J, leaving 9 bases unmatched. CDR1 and CDR2 from the germline V gene are SEHNR and FQNEAQ (reference sequence). Cohort 3 recovered donors had two negative PCRs, clearance, or symptom resolution. The data were produced by immunoSEQ multiplex PCR, yet TCRdb's version contains in-frame clones alone and is incomplete. The data show 200,000 to 250,000 clones, 75% to 85% seen once. The source is a man aged 35 to 55 who had recovered from COVID-19. Sample: PBMCs or T cells enriched from blood (not recorded which). The V call is TRBV7-9, the J call TRBJ1-1; 7 bases match TRBD1. The DNA of the CDR3 is TGTGCCAGCAGCCCCCGGACAGGTTGGGACACTGAAGCTTTCTTT. Translated, it gives CASSPRTGWDTEAFF.